The rows below give T cell receptor beta chains drawn from one sample of a study of brain T cells in children with intractable seizures. The repertoire was sequenced with immunoSEQ multiplex PCR; TCRdb's copy has only in-frame clones and lacks some. This sample has 110,000 or so clones; roughly 94% occur once, and the top ten carry roughly 4%. This material consisted of peripheral blood, taken at surgery. All receptors come from a boy younger than two with hemimegalencephaly and intractable seizures. The CDR3 runs from the conserved cysteine through the conserved F or W. Each record gives: CDR3 length, clone size, D gene, V gene, J gene, CDR3 DNA, CDR3 protein. D genes are given only for firm matches. Rows give clone size only sometimes, using once, few, many, or a class for an expanded clone.

15	NA	TRBD2	TRBV19	TRBJ2-7	TGTGCCAGTAGTCCCCTAGCGGGAGGAGATTACGAGCAGTACTTC	CASSPLAGGDYEQYF
15	once	TRBD2	TRBV27	TRBJ2-1	TGTGCCAGCAGTCTCTCCCCGGGGACTACGAATGAGCAGTTCTTC	CASSLSPGTTNEQFF
17	NA	TRBD1	TRBV7-9	TRBJ1-6	TGTGCCAGCAGCCACGGGACAGGGGGCTCCTATAATTCACCCCTCCACTTT	CASSHGTGGSYNSPLHF
13	NA	TRBD2	TRBV27	TRBJ2-4	TGTGCCAGCAGTCTCACGGGGGGAGGAATTCAGTACTTC	CASSLTGGGIQYF
17	NA	TRBD2	TRBV3-1/TRBV3-2	TRBJ2-7	TGTGCCAGCAGCCAAGACTGGACTAGCGGGAGGGCCAACGAGCAGTACTTC	CASSQDWTSGRANEQYF
14	once	NA	TRBV19	TRBJ2-5	TGTGCCAGTAGTCCAGGACAATCCCAAGAGACCCAGTACTTC	CASSPGQSQETQYF
13	NA	TRBD1	TRBV2	TRBJ1-5	TGTGCCAGCAGGACAGGGGGCAATCAGCCCCAGCATTTT	CASRTGGNQPQHF
14	NA	NA	TRBV7-9	TRBJ1-1	TGTGCCACCACCCGGGGGGGGATGAACACTGAAGCTTTCTTT	CATTRGGMNTEAFF
15	NA	TRBD2	TRBV6-4	TRBJ2-1	TGTGCCAGCAGTGACTCCAGAGCGGGAGTGGATGAGCAGTTCTTC	CASSDSRAGVDEQFF
19	NA	TRBD2	TRBV30	TRBJ2-7	TGTGCCTGGAGGGTGGGGTTGGGACTAGCGGGAGGTCGGGGGCACGAGCAGTACTTC	CAWRVGLGLAGGRGHEQYF
18	NA	TRBD1	TRBV28	TRBJ1-2	TGTGCCAGCAGTTCACCGGGACAGGTTTTTACTGCTAACTATGGCTACACCTTC	CASSSPGQVFTANYGYTF
12	NA	NA	TRBV12-2	TRBJ1-2	TGTGCAAGTCGCTTAGGGGGCGATGGCTACACCTTC	CASRLGGDGYTF
14	NA	NA	TRBV6-5	TRBJ1-5	TGTGCCAGTCACTCACGGGGGGGTAATCAGCCCCAGCATTTT	CASHSRGGNQPQHF
13	NA	TRBD1	TRBV12-3/TRBV12-4	TRBJ2-4	TGTGCCAGCAGTCCCGGACAGGGAAACATTCAGTACTTC	CASSPGQGNIQYF
13	NA	NA	TRBV28	TRBJ1-5	TGTGCCAGCAGGCAGAATAGACTTCAGCCCCAGCATTTT	CASRQNRLQPQHF
13	once	NA	TRBV5-4	TRBJ2-5	TGTGCCAGCAGCTCCGGGTACCAAGAGACCCAGTACTTC	CASSSGYQETQYF
15	once	TRBD2	TRBV7-6	TRBJ2-1	TGTGCCAGCAGCTTAGCCAGCGGGAGGGCGCATGAGCAGTTCTTC	CASSLASGRAHEQFF
16	NA	NA	TRBV7-6	TRBJ2-5	TGTGCCAGCAGCTTAGCGGGGGGTGGAGGACAAGAGACCCAGTACTTC	CASSLAGGGGQETQYF
21	NA	NA	TRBV5-1	TRBJ2-4	TGCGCCAGCAGCCCTGGGAAAACCCTTCTAGCGTCCGTGCTAGCCAAAAACATTCAGTACTTC	CASSPGKTLLASVLAKNIQYF
12	NA	TRBD2	TRBV29-1	TRBJ2-5	TGCAGCGTTATCTTAGCGGGAGAGACCCAGTACTTC	CSVILAGETQYF
16	NA	NA	TRBV5-6	TRBJ2-7	TGTGCCAGCAGCTCCCTGACTAGTCCGGCGGTCAACGAGCAGTACTTC	CASSSLTSPAVNEQYF
15	NA	TRBD2	TRBV9	TRBJ2-7	TGTGCCAGCAGCGTAGTCGGACTAGCGGGAGACGAGCAGTACTTC	CASSVVGLAGDEQYF
14	NA	NA	TRBV6-5	TRBJ1-2	TGTGCCAGCAGTTACTCACCAGCAAGCTATGGCTACACCTTC	CASSYSPASYGYTF
17	NA	NA	TRBV7-2	TRBJ2-7	TGTGCCAGCAGCTTAGTAGGAGGGCAGGCGCTCTCCTACGAGCAGTACTTC	CASSLVGGQALSYEQYF
12	NA	NA	TRBV12-3/TRBV12-4	TRBJ2-7	TGTGCCAGCTCCTGGGGAGGCCACGAGCAGTACTTC	CASSWGGHEQYF
15	NA	NA	TRBV5-6	TRBJ1-4	TGTGCCAGCAGCGACGGATTGAAGAGGGACGAAAAACTGTTTTTT	CASSDGLKRDEKLFF
12	NA	NA	TRBV10-1	TRBJ2-7	TGCGCCAGCAGTGACAACTCCTACGAGCAGTACTTC	CASSDNSYEQYF
13	NA	TRBD1	TRBV2	TRBJ2-2	TGTGCCGTGGACAGGGGGCGAACCGGGGAGCTGTTTTTT	CAVDRGRTGELFF
14	NA	NA	TRBV10-3	TRBJ2-7	TGTGCCATCAGCGGTGGTACCGACGGCTACGAGCAGTACTTC	CAISGGTDGYEQYF
14	NA	TRBD2	TRBV6-6	TRBJ2-7	TGTGCCAGCAGTTACTCGGTGGGAGGGTACGAGCAGTACTTC	CASSYSVGGYEQYF
14	NA	NA	TRBV11-2	TRBJ1-4	TGTGCCAGCAGCTTGGGGCCAGTCAATGAAAAACTGTTTTTT	CASSLGPVNEKLFF
15	NA	NA	TRBV6-4	TRBJ2-1	TGTGCCAGCAGTCGCCAGGGAGTACGGCTCAATGAGCAGTTCTTC	CASSRQGVRLNEQFF
13	NA	NA	TRBV7-2	TRBJ2-7	TGTGCCAGCAGCCGTACCGGTTTCTACGAGCAGTACTTC	CASSRTGFYEQYF
16	NA	NA	TRBV23-1	TRBJ2-7	TGCGCCAGCAGTCAGACTCAGGTCACCAGCTCCTACGAGCAGTACTTC	CASSQTQVTSSYEQYF
15	once	TRBD2	TRBV28	TRBJ2-1	TGTGCCAGCACCTCCGGGACTAAGCGCTACAATGAGCAGTTCTTC	CASTSGTKRYNEQFF
15	NA	NA	TRBV27	TRBJ1-1	TGTGCCAGCAGTTTAGGAATAGGGTTGAACACTGAAGCTTTCTTT	CASSLGIGLNTEAFF
13	NA	TRBD1	TRBV27	TRBJ2-7	TGTGCCAGCAGTTCAGCAGGGGGCGACGAGCAGTACTTC	CASSSAGGDEQYF
14	once	NA	TRBV7-9	TRBJ1-1	TGTGCCAGCAGCCTAGTGGAGAGAAACACTGAAGCTTTCTTT	CASSLVERNTEAFF
14	once	NA	TRBV15	TRBJ1-2	TGTGCCACCAGCAGAGGAGGCGGAGTTTATGGCTACACCTTC	CATSRGGGVYGYTF
14	NA	TRBD1	TRBV18	TRBJ1-6	TGTGCCAGCTCACAGACAGGGGTTGTTTCACCCCTCCACTTT	CASSQTGVVSPLHF
15	few	NA	TRBV19	TRBJ1-5	TGTGCCAGTAATCTACTGGGTCCCGGCCAGGGGCCCCAGCATTTT	CASNLLGPGQGPQHF
15	NA	TRBD1	TRBV10-3	TRBJ2-2	TGTGCCATCAGTGAGTCCGCAGGGGGCCCCGGGGAGCTGTTTTTT	CAISESAGGPGELFF
14	NA	TRBD1	TRBV6-4	TRBJ2-7	TGTGCCAGCAGTGCCCGGGACAGCTCCTACGAGCAGTACTTC	CASSARDSSYEQYF
16	NA	NA	TRBV27	TRBJ2-3	TGTGCCAGCAGTTCCCCACCCGGGAAAAGCACAGATACGCAGTATTTT	CASSSPPGKSTDTQYF
15	NA	NA	TRBV28	TRBJ2-5	TGTGCCAGCAGTTTTCGACAGCCACTCCAAGAGACCCAGTACTTC	CASSFRQPLQETQYF
18	NA	TRBD2	TRBV4-1	TRBJ2-1	TGCGCCAGCAGCCAAGACCGCGGCGGGCGGGGGGGTGGATTTGAGCAGTTCTTC	CASSQDRGGRGGGFEQFF
13	NA	NA	TRBV2	TRBJ1-1	TGTGCCAGCAGCTGGGCGGGCGGGCTTGAAGCTTTCTTT	CASSWAGGLEAFF
13	NA	NA	TRBV9	TRBJ2-3	TGTGCCAGCAGCGTCGGGGGTACAGATACGCAGTATTTT	CASSVGGTDTQYF
14	NA	NA	TRBV27	TRBJ1-1	TGTGCCAGCAGTTTAAGTAACGGGGGGGATGAAGCTTTCTTT	CASSLSNGGDEAFF
14	once	NA	TRBV10-2	TRBJ1-5	TGCGCCAGCAGTGAGTCGGGAGGGCATCAGCCCCAGCATTTT	CASSESGGHQPQHF
13	NA	NA	TRBV14	TRBJ2-1	TGTGCCAGCAGCCCGATAAAAAGGAGAGAGCAGTTCTTC	CASSPIKRREQFF
15	NA	TRBD2	TRBV7-2	TRBJ2-3	TGTGCCAGCAGACGACTAGCGGGACCCACAGATACGCAGTATTTT	CASRRLAGPTDTQYF
15	once	TRBD2	TRBV18	TRBJ2-1	TGTGCCAGCTCACCACGCGGGAGGGGCAACAATGAGCAGTTCTTC	CASSPRGRGNNEQFF
13	NA	NA	TRBV6-2/TRBV6-3	TRBJ1-2	TGTGCCAGCAGTTACAGAGGGGTCGATGGCTACACCTTC	CASSYRGVDGYTF
14	once	NA	TRBV5-1	TRBJ2-3	TGCGCCAGCGCCCGGGTCGAGCGGGCAGATACGCAGTATTTT	CASARVERADTQYF